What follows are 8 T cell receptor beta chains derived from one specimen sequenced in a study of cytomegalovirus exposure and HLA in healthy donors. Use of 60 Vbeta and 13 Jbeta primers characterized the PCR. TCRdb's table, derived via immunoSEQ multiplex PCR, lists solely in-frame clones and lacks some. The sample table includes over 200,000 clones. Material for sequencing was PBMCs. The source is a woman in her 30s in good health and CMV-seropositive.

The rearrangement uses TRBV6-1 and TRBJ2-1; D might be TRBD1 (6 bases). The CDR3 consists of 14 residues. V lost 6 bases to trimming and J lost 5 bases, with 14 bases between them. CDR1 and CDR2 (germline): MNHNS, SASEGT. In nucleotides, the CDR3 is TGTGCCAGCAGCGGACGGACAGTTCACAATGAGCAGTTCTTC. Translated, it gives CASSGRTVHNEQFF.

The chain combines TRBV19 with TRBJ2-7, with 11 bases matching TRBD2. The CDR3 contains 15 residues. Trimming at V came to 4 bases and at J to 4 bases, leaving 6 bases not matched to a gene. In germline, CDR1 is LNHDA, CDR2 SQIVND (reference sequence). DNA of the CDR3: TGTGCCAGTAGTAAACTAGCGGGAGTAGGGTACGAGCAGTACTTC. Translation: CASSKLAGVGYEQYF.

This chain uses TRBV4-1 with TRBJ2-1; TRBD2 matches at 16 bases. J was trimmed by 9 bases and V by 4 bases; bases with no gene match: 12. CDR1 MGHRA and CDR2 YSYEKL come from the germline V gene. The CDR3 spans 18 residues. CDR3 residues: CASSPRPGTSGGASEQFF. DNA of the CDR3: TGCGCCAGCAGCCCGCGTCCCGGGACTAGCGGGGGGGCAAGTGAGCAGTTCTTC.

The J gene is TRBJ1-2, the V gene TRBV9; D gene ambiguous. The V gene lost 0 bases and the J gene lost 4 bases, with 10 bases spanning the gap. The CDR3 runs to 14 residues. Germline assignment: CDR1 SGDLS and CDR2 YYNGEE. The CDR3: CASSVGEGAYGYTF. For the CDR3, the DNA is TGTGCCAGCAGCGTAGGGGAGGGAGCCTATGGCTACACCTTC.

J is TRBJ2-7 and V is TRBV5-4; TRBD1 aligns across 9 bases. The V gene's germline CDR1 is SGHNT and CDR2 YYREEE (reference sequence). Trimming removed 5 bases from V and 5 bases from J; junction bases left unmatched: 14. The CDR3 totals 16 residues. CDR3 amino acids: CASSQTGTGNFHEQYF. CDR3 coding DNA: TGTGCCAGCAGTCAGACCGGGACAGGGAACTTCCACGAGCAGTACTTC.

CDR3 loop: CASSSRSEPYEQYF. CDR3 in DNA: TGTGCCAGCAGTTCCCGCTCCGAGCCCTACGAGCAGTACTTC. The chain has TRBV6-5 and TRBJ2-7; no clear D gene. Germline V gives CDR1 MNHEY, CDR2 SVGAGI. CDR3 length equals 14 residues. V lost 4 bases, J lost 2 bases, and 12 bases lay in between.

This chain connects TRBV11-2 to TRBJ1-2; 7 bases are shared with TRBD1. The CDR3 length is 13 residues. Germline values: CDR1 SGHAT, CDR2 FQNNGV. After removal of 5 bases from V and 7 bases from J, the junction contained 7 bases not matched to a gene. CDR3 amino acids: CASSQDRAGGYTF. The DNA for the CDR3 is TGTGCCAGCAGCCAAGACAGGGCAGGTGGCTACACCTTC.

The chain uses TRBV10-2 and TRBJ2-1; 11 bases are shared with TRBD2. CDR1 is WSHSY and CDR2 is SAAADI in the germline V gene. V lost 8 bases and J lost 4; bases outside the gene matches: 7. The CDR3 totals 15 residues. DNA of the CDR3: TGCGCCAGCCGAACTAGCGGGGGCCTATACAATGAGCAGTTCTTC. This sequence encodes CASRTSGGLYNEQFF.